One sample yielded the 26 T cell receptor beta chains listed below, sequenced in a study of T cells in Graves' hyperthyroidism and ophthalmopathy. What was amplified from RNA transcripts were TCR beta CDR3 regions. Carried out on the TCR CDR3, a first-round RT-PCR used the HTBI primer set. TCRdb re-called the multiplex PCR reads with MiXCR, one entry per CDR3 protein. In the table there are 640,000 or so distinct CDR3 sequences, 14% of which are singletons. Sample: blood. The receptors were sampled from a woman under 30 with Graves' ophthalmopathy.

This clonotype has ten or more counts. The chain links TRBV30 to TRBJ1-1; D uncertain. Germline V gives CDR1 GTSNPN, CDR2 SVGIG (reference sequence). The CDR3 has 13 amino acids. The V and J ends lost 2 bases and 4 bases respectively, with 11 bases between them. The CDR3 DNA sequence: TGTGCCTGGAGTTCCCGGGGAGGCACTGAAGCTTTCTTT. Protein product: CAWSSRGGTEAFF. The variable domain in full, completed from reference TRBV30 and TRBJ1-1, reads SQTIHQWPATLVQPVGSPLSLECTVEGTSNPNLYWYRQAAGRGLQLLFYSVGIGQISSEVPQNLSASRPQDRQFILSSKKLLLSDSGFYLCAWSSRGGTEAFFGQGTRLTVV.

On this clonotype itself: It may be a read error: a sequence one base away is much more abundant. The chain joins TRBV2 to TRBJ1-2; D is perhaps TRBD1 (5 bases). The CDR3 is 15 amino acids. V was clipped by 8 bases and J by 3 bases, with 19 bases between them. Per the germline V gene, CDR1 is SNHLY and CDR2 is FYNNEI. CDR3 protein: CASGVEGDSHYGYTF. Here the CDR3 DNA reads TGTGCCAGCGGTGTGGAGGGAGACAGTCACTATGGCTACACCTTC.

This clonotype was picked up a small number of times. CDR3 in DNA: TGTGCCAGTAGTATGGACTTGATGGGCCCAGGGGCCAACGTCCTGACTTTC. This translates into CASSMDLMGPGANVLTF. The chain joins TRBV19 to TRBJ2-6, with D possibly matching TRBD2 (5 bases). CDR3 length: 17 residues. Per germline, CDR1 LNHDA and CDR2 SQIVND (reference sequence). V lost 3 bases to trimming and J lost 4 bases, with 16 bases between them.

The chain carries TRBV19 and TRBJ2-7, with 8 bases fitting TRBD1. This CDR3 spans 14 amino acids. Germline CDR1 is LNHDA and CDR2 is SQIVND (reference sequence). The V segment lost 6 bases and the J segment 2 bases; nucleotides outside the gene matches: 6. The CDR3 is CASRRTGYAYEQYF. The CDR3 DNA follows: TGTGCCAGTAGGAGGACAGGGTACGCCTACGAGCAGTACTTC.

CDR3 protein: CASSLTALGLAGEQFF. The CDR3 DNA sequence: TGTGCCAGCAGCTTAACGGCCCTCGGGCTAGCGGGAGAGCAGTTCTTC. The chain links TRBV7-9 to TRBJ2-1; 9 bases are shared with TRBD2. Per the germline V gene, CDR1 is SEHNR and CDR2 is FQNEAQ (reference sequence). The CDR3 spans 16 residues. After removal of 2 bases from V and 10 bases from J, the junction contained 12 bases not matched to a gene. Drawing the rest from reference TRBV7-9 and TRBJ2-1, the complete variable domain is DTGVSQNPRHKITKRGQNVTFRCDPISEHNRLYWYRQTLGQGPEFLTYFQNEAQLEKSRLLSDRFSAERPKGSFSTLEIQRTEQGDSAMYLCASSLTALGLAGEQFFGPGTRLTVL.

This clonotype was picked up a small number of times. J is TRBJ1-2 and V is TRBV19; TRBD1 agrees at 7 bases. Looked up from germline, CDR1 is LNHDA and CDR2 is SQIVND (reference sequence). The CDR3 totals 16 residues. V was clipped by 3 bases and J by 3 bases; unmatched bases: 10. CDR3 region: CASSMASGGLDYGYTF. For the CDR3, the DNA is TGTGCCAGTAGTATGGCTTCAGGGGGATTGGACTATGGCTACACCTTC.

The rearrangement links TRBV11-2 to TRBJ2-3; TRBD2 matches at 8 bases. With V trimmed by 5 bases and J by 5 bases, 9 bases remained unmatched. The germline V gene encodes CDR1 SGHAT and CDR2 FQNNGV. The CDR3 has 15 amino acids. The DNA of the CDR3 is TGTGCCAGCAGCCGGGTAGCGGGGTTGAGAGATACGCAGTATTTT. It translates to CASSRVAGLRDTQYF.

The sample holds many counts of this clonotype. The genes are TRBV5-5 and TRBJ2-7; D is ambiguous. Germline CDR1 reads SGHKS; CDR2 reads YYEKEE (reference sequence). The CDR3 is 13 residues long. Trimming removed 1 base from V and 2 bases from J, with 7 bases in between. CDR3 sequence: CASSLRTTYEQYF. The CDR3 DNA reads as TGTGCCAGCAGCTTGCGCACTACCTACGAGCAGTACTTC.

The sample holds many counts of this clonotype. The chain is built from TRBV7-9 and TRBJ2-2; D may be TRBD1 (6 bases). Germline values: CDR1 SEHNR, CDR2 FQNEAQ (reference sequence). Trimming pared 5 bases from V and 5 bases from J, leaving 15 bases between. The CDR3 is 15 amino acids. The CDR3, as DNA: TGTGCCAGCAGCCCCCGAACAGGGCCTACCGGGGAGCTGTTTTTT. Protein sequence: CASSPRTGPTGELFF.

This clonotype was observed at least ten times. This chain connects TRBV7-2 to TRBJ1-4, with D possibly TRBD1 on 5 matching bases. V shed 4 bases and J shed 12 bases, with 21 bases lying between them. The germline V gene has CDR1 SGHTA and CDR2 FQGNSA. This CDR3 is 15 amino acids long. CDR3 protein: CASSSIGQGSRELFF. In DNA, the CDR3 is TGTGCCAGCAGCTCCATTGGGCAGGGAAGCCGGGAACTGTTTTTT.

This clonotype was observed at least ten times. This chain uses TRBV4-1 with TRBJ2-7; 8 nucleotides match TRBD1. Trimming cost V 2 bases and J 1 base; bases outside gene matches: 1. The CDR3 contains 14 residues. Germline V gene sequence: CDR1 MGHRA, CDR2 YSYEKL. The CDR3 sequence is CASSQRTGSYEQYF. The CDR3 coding sequence is TGCGCCAGCAGCCAAAGGACAGGGTCCTACGAGCAGTACTTC.

The chain combines TRBV6-2 or TRBV6-3 with TRBJ2-7; D might be TRBD1 (5 bases). The V end lost 0 bases, the J end lost 3 bases, and 15 bases lay between the germline ends. This CDR3 has 16 residues. CDR1 MNHEY and CDR2 SVGEGT come from the germline V gene. The DNA of the CDR3 is TGTGCCAGCAGTTACTCTCCTGAATGGGGCGGCTACGAGCAGTACTTC. Amino acid sequence: CASSYSPEWGGYEQYF.

This clonotype came up many times. V usage is TRBV28 and J usage is TRBJ2-1; 7 nucleotides agree with TRBD2. Germline CDR1 MDHEN, CDR2 SYDVKM. The CDR3 covers 15 residues. V lost 5 bases, J lost 8 bases, and 12 bases stayed unmatched. CDR3 in DNA: TGTGCCAGCAGTACCCGGACTAGTCTCCGAGATGAGCAGTTCTTC. As protein: CASSTRTSLRDEQFF.

This clonotype was seen at least ten times. V gene TRBV7-2 combines with J gene TRBJ2-7; 11 bases line up with TRBD2. The CDR3 is made up of 14 amino acids. Germline V gene lookup returns CDR1 SGHTA and CDR2 FQGNSA. The junction had 4 bases not matched to a gene; V was cut back by 7 bases and J by 2 bases. The CDR3 is CASTIAGGPYEQYF. In nucleotides, the CDR3 is TGTGCCAGCACCATAGCGGGAGGGCCCTACGAGCAGTACTTC. Combining the CDR3 with reference TRBV7-2 and TRBJ2-7 gives the whole variable domain GAGVSQSPSNKVTEKGKDVELRCDPISGHTALYWYRQSLGQGLEFLIYFQGNSAPDKSGLPSDRFSAERTGGSVSTLTIQRTQQEDSAVYLCASTIAGGPYEQYFGPGTRLTVT.

This clonotype turned up a few times. The chain is built from TRBV4-1 and TRBJ2-1, with D perhaps matching TRBD2 (5 bases). This CDR3 spans 14 amino acids. CDR1 and CDR2 from the germline V gene are MGHRA and YSYEKL. The V gene lost 3 bases and the J gene lost 5 bases, with 11 bases spanning the gap. For the CDR3, the DNA is TGCGCCAGCAGCCAGAGGGAGTTTAACAATGAGCAGTTCTTC. This encodes CASSQREFNNEQFF.

The chain joins TRBV7-9 to TRBJ1-6, with unresolved D. Deletions cut 5 bases from V and 8 bases from J, with 10 bases between. CDR1 SEHNR and CDR2 FQNEAQ come from the germline V gene (reference sequence). The CDR3 is 13 residues long. This CDR3 reads CASSPRADSPLHF. In nucleotides, the CDR3 is TGTGCCAGCAGCCCCCGAGCTGATTCACCCCTCCACTTT.

The genes are TRBV5-6 and TRBJ2-1; D is ambiguous. Per germline, CDR1 SGHDT and CDR2 YYEEEE. CDR3 length equals 14 residues. Trimming took off 5 bases at V and 2 bases at J, with 11 bases between the two ends. The CDR3 nucleotides are TGTGCCAGCAGGCCGCGATCCCCCTACAATGAGCAGTTCTTC. This translates into CASRPRSPYNEQFF.

This clonotype occurred many times. V is TRBV27 and J is TRBJ2-2, with a weak D call TRBD2 (5 bases). V was cut by 3 bases and J by 5 bases, with 16 bases left in between. CDR3 length: 16 residues. Germline lookup yields CDR1 MNHEY and CDR2 SMNVEV (reference sequence). Here the CDR3 DNA reads TGTGCCAGCAGTTTCTCTTTCGGGAAAGGGACCGGGGAGCTGTTTTTT. Amino acids: CASSFSFGKGTGELFF.

This clonotype was counted at least ten times. V gene TRBV6-2 or TRBV6-3 combines with J gene TRBJ2-5, with D possibly TRBD2 on 6 matching bases. Germline V gene lookup returns CDR1 MNHEY and CDR2 SVGEGT. The CDR3 totals 14 residues. V dropped 5 bases and J dropped 7 bases, with 17 bases sitting between them. CDR3 in amino acids: CASSLTGGHGTQYF. The DNA for the CDR3 is TGTGCCAGCAGTCTAACCGGGGGTCACGGGACCCAGTACTTC.

This clonotype occurred a few times. This rearrangement joins TRBV5-6 to TRBJ1-4, with D unclear. This CDR3 region has 15 residues. Germline lookup yields CDR1 SGHDT and CDR2 YYEEEE. V lost 3 bases to trimming and J lost 4 bases, with 13 bases between them. The DNA of the CDR3 is TGTGCCAGCAGCTCAAGACACTACGATAATGAAAAACTGTTTTTT. Protein sequence: CASSSRHYDNEKLFF. The variable domain in full, completed from reference TRBV5-6 and TRBJ1-4, reads DAGVTQSPTHLIKTRGQQVTLRCSPKSGHDTVSWYQQALGQGPQFIFQYYEEEERQRGNFPDRFSGHQFPNYSSELNVNALLLGDSALYLCASSSRHYDNEKLFFGSGTQLSVL.

As concerns this clonotype: It may be a read error: a sequence one base away is much more abundant. As the CDR3 is not closed by the conserved phenylalanine or tryptophan, this likely results from a read error. The rearrangement joins TRBV7-9 to TRBJ2-3; D uncertain. The V end lost 5 bases, the J end lost 1 base, and 13 bases lay between the germline ends. CDR1 and CDR2 from the germline V gene are SEHNR and FQNEAQ (reference sequence). The CDR3 loop spans 15 amino acids. The CDR3 bases are TGTGCCAGCAGCCCGACACGTCTACGCACAGATACGCAGTATCTT. Amino acids: CASSPTRLRTDTQYL.

About this clonotype itself: It may be a read error: a sequence one base away is much more abundant. V gene TRBV20-1 combines with J gene TRBJ2-1; 9 bases map to TRBD2. The CDR3 totals 15 residues. In germline, CDR1 is DFQATT, CDR2 SNEGSKA (reference sequence). The junction had 11 bases not matched to a gene; V was cut back by 1 base and J by 10 bases. Written as DNA, the CDR3 is TGCAGTGCTAGAGGAGTAGCGGGAGTAATAGACGAGCAGTTCTTC. It codes for CSARGVAGVIDEQFF.

This clonotype was seen repeatedly, ten times or more. V usage is TRBV29-1 and J usage is TRBJ1-1; D is unresolved. There are 14 residues in the CDR3. The ends were cut back, 4 bases at V and 1 base at J, with 13 bases in the middle. Germline CDR1 is SQVTM and CDR2 is ANQGSEA. CDR3 DNA: TGCAGCGTTGGTTTGCAGGCAAAGAACACTGAAGCTTTCTTT. Encoded protein: CSVGLQAKNTEAFF. Full variable domain (remainder filled in from reference TRBV29-1 and TRBJ1-1): SAVISQKPSRDICQRGTSLTIQCQVDSQVTMMFWYRQQPGQSLTLIATANQGSEATYESGFVIDKFPISRPNLTFSTLTVSNMSPEDSSIYLCSVGLQAKNTEAFFGQGTRLTVV.

In its sample, this clonotype was seen a few times. The gene calls are TRBV2 and TRBJ1-1, with 7 bases identical to TRBD1. CDR1 and CDR2 (germline): SNHLY, FYNNEI. The CDR3 runs to 15 residues. V gave up 0 bases and J gave up 7 bases; unmatched junction bases: 8. The CDR3 DNA reads TGTGCCAGCAGTGAAGCGTGGGACAGCAAAGGTGAAGCTTTCTTT. It specifies CASSEAWDSKGEAFF.

This clonotype was counted at least ten times. The chain employs TRBV7-9 and TRBJ1-2, with D unclear. The V end lost 3 bases, the J end lost 3 bases, and 11 bases lay between the germline ends. The CDR3 has 14 residues. Per germline, CDR1 SEHNR and CDR2 FQNEAQ (reference sequence). The CDR3 coding sequence is TGTGCCAGCAGCTTCTTCGACGGATACTATGGCTACACCTTC. Translating it yields CASSFFDGYYGYTF.

This clonotype was seen at least ten times. The CDR3: CATSRSRTSGSPTEQFF. The DNA for the CDR3 is TGTGCCACCAGCAGATCACGGACTAGCGGGAGCCCTACTGAGCAGTTCTTC. V usage is TRBV15 and J usage is TRBJ2-1, with 13 bases aligning to TRBD2. The CDR3 spans 17 residues. After removal of 2 bases from V and 9 bases from J, the junction contained 10 bases not matched to a gene. CDR1 and CDR2 from the germline V gene are LNHNV and YYDKDF (reference sequence).